Sequencing of this TCR beta chain was carried out in a study of spatial heterogeneity in lung cancer. Study as a whole: Sequenced follow-up PBMC samples came a median of about two years after resection, where available.

TCRdb re-analysed the 5' RACE reads in MiXCR, keeping a single row per CDR3 protein. The data contain 35,000 to 50,000 distinct CDR3 sequences, approximately 24% of them singletons. The CDR3 consists of 13 residues. Trimming took off 3 bases at V and 0 bases at J, with 5 bases between the two ends. Germline V gives CDR1 SGHTA, CDR2 FQGTGA. The time point denotes: blood at routine non-recurrence follow-up after resection. The material was PBMCs, obtained at follow-up. This chain links TRBV7-3 with TRBJ1-1, with no clear D. The clonotype was recovered from a female donor with early-stage non-small cell lung cancer. This CDR3 reads CASSFNMNTEAFF. The DNA for the CDR3 is TGTGCCAGCAGCTTCAACATGAACACTGAAGCTTTCTTT.